The T cell receptor beta chain described here comes from a study of blood T cell repertoires in COVID-19. Study summary: Samples taken during acute and convalescent COVID-19 were collected in the United States, Italy and Spain.

Profiled with immunoSEQ multiplex PCR; TCRdb holds only in-frame clones, not every one. The data show 70,000 or so clones, about 90% seen once. The junction had 11 bases not matched to a gene; V was cut back by 6 bases and J by 4 bases. The length of the CDR3 is 16 residues. CDR1 is MNHNY and CDR2 is SVGAGI in the germline V gene (reference sequence). The sequence came from a woman aged 80 or older with active COVID-19. The chain has TRBV6-6 and TRBJ2-7, with 11 bases matching TRBD2. The material sequenced was peripheral blood. CDR3 nucleotides: TGTGCCAGCAGCCCCCTGGCTAGCGGGAGGATTTACGAGCAGTACTTC. Translated: CASSPLASGRIYEQYF.